Listed here is a single TCR beta chain. Its antigen remains unidentified. Amplification of the TCR beta CDR3 (from genomic DNA) was done by two-round multiplex PCR. Amplification in first-round PCR relied on primers specific to each TRBV and TRBJ gene. TCRdb itself ran the multiplex PCR reads through MiXCR, one entry per CDR3 protein. Of roughly 13,000 distinct CDR3 sequences in the sample, 37% were seen once. The junction had 5 bases not matched to a gene; V was cut back by 5 bases and J by 1 base. This CDR3 region has 17 residues. Germline V lookup: CDR1 LNHDA, CDR2 SQIVND (reference sequence). The record originates from a study of prognosis after radiotherapy for stage I lung cancer. Looking at the study overall: Radiotherapy took the form of SBRT (3 to 5 fractions) with a biologically effective dose of at least 100 Gy. Regarding the study as a whole: Shannon entropy after stereotactic body radiation therapy was lower in patients who developed distant metastases. The way patients used TRBV and TRBJ genes reportedly differed depending on whether they had metastases. After stereotactic body radiation therapy, unique TCR clone counts dropped from a median of about 10,000 to 6,900.

This chain uses TRBV19 with TRBJ2-6, with 10 bases lining up with TRBD1. This material consisted of PBMCs, taken before or after stereotactic body radiation therapy (not recorded which). The TCR originated in a donor aged 50 or older with non-small cell lung cancer. The CDR3 DNA is TGTGCCAGTAGTGCCGGGACAGGGGTTTCTGGGGCCAACGTCCTGACTTTC. As protein: CASSAGTGVSGANVLTF. Full variable domain (remainder filled in from reference TRBV19 and TRBJ2-6): DGGITQSPKYLFRKEGQNVTLSCEQNLNHDAMYWYRQDPGQGLRLIYYSQIVNDFQKGDIAEGYSVSREKKESFPLTVTSAQKNPTAFYLCASSAGTGVSGANVLTFGAGSRLTVL.